Below are 25 T cell receptor beta chains sequenced from a single sample in a study of cytomegalovirus exposure and HLA in healthy donors. PCR was performed using 60 Vbeta and 13 Jbeta primers. Here immunoSEQ multiplex PCR was the method, and the copy in TCRdb shows in-frame clones only, minus some. The table has tens of thousands of clones, more than 50% seen once. The sequencing input was PBMCs. Receptors originate from a woman between 40 and 50 years old in good health and CMV-seropositive.

This clone was recorded once. The J gene is TRBJ2-1, the V gene TRBV11-2; 11 bases are shared with TRBD2. Germline CDR1 and CDR2: SGHAT and FQNNGV. The length of the CDR3 is 15 residues. J was trimmed by 8 bases and V by 0 bases; bases with no gene match: 3. The CDR3 nucleotides are TGTGCCAGCAGCTTAGAACTAGCGGGGGTCTATGAGCAGTTCTTC. This gives the protein CASSLELAGVYEQFF.

V usage is TRBV6-5 and J usage is TRBJ1-3; no clear D gene. V lost 4 bases and J 8 bases, leaving 12 bases between the germline ends. CDR1 MNHEY and CDR2 SVGAGI come from the germline V gene. CDR3 length: 13 residues. The chain's CDR3 is CASSSEAVHTIYF. The CDR3 nucleotides are TGTGCCAGCAGTTCGGAGGCCGTGCACACCATATATTTT.

This clone has more than one count but fewer than ten. The rearrangement links TRBV7-6 to TRBJ2-5; TRBD2 matches at 7 bases. Per germline, CDR1 SGHVS and CDR2 FNYEAQ. The junction had 10 bases not matched to a gene; V was cut back by 2 bases and J by 4 bases. This CDR3 is 16 amino acids long. In nucleotides, the CDR3 is TGTGCCAGCAGCTTATTCGTCGCGGGGGAGAGAGAGACCCAGTACTTC. Translating it yields CASSLFVAGERETQYF.

This clone was counted between two and nine times. The chain uses TRBV5-6 and TRBJ1-1; D perhaps matches TRBD1 (6 bases). Germline loops: CDR1 SGHDT, CDR2 YYEEEE. This CDR3 has 14 amino acids. V lost 4 bases and J lost 7, with 17 bases in between. The CDR3 region has the DNA TGTGCCAGCAGCACAGGACAGCCAGTGGATGAAGCTTTCTTT. Its protein is CASSTGQPVDEAFF.

The V call is TRBV11-3, the J call TRBJ2-1; 13 positions agree with TRBD2. Unmatched junction bases numbered 4, after V lost 3 bases and J lost 2 bases. The germline gives CDR1 SGHNT, CDR2 YENEEA. CDR3 size: 17 residues. The CDR3 DNA sequence: TGTGCCAGCAGCTTGCTGGGGACTAGCGGGACCTACAATGAGCAGTTCTTC. Protein: CASSLLGTSGTYNEQFF.

The CDR3 is CASSRDNPSLDHTEAFF. The CDR3 DNA is TGTGCCAGCAGCCGGGACAATCCCTCTCTTGATCACACTGAAGCTTTCTTT. The rearrangement links TRBV5-4 to TRBJ1-1; perhaps TRBD1 as D (6 bases). CDR1 is SGHNT and CDR2 is YYREEE in the germline V gene (reference sequence). The ends were cut back, 4 bases at V and 3 bases at J, with 22 bases in the middle. The CDR3 runs 17 residues.

J is TRBJ1-1 and V is TRBV7-9; no clear D. Trimming took 7 bases from V and 4 from J, leaving 16 bases between them. CDR1 and CDR2 (germline): SEHNR, FQNEAQ (reference sequence). This CDR3 spans 14 amino acids. The CDR3 DNA reads as TGTGCCAGCAACGGCGCGGGTGAGGCCACTGAAGCTTTCTTT. It yields the protein CASNGAGEATEAFF.

This chain links TRBV2 with TRBJ1-1; TRBD1 agrees at 7 bases. CDR3 length: 18 amino acids. Trimming removed 6 bases from V and 4 bases from J; junction bases left unmatched: 20. Germline CDR1 SNHLY, CDR2 FYNNEI. CDR3 residues: CASSERGLGGSSATEAFF. The DNA for the CDR3 is TGTGCCAGCAGCGAAAGGGGGCTTGGGGGATCGTCGGCCACTGAAGCTTTCTTT.

This clone is labeled medium-sized (0.01 to 0.1%). The V and J genes are TRBV10-3 and TRBJ1-5, with TRBD1 matching 9 bases. The germline V gene encodes CDR1 ENHRY and CDR2 SYGVKD. The ends lost 4 bases at V and 5 bases at J; junction bases unmatched: 3. The CDR3 consists of 14 residues. The CDR3 reads CAISGGDRDQPQHF. The CDR3 nucleotides read TGTGCCATCAGTGGGGGGGACAGGGATCAGCCCCAGCATTTT.

There are a few counts of this clone. The chain couples TRBV28 to TRBJ1-3; 7 positions agree with TRBD1. The CDR3 contains 17 residues. The V segment lost 5 bases and the J segment 0 bases; nucleotides outside the gene matches: 10. In germline, CDR1 is MDHEN, CDR2 SYDVKM. CDR3 DNA sequence: TGTGCCAGCAGTCCCCCCGGACAGGCTTCCTCTGGAAACACCATATATTTT. Protein sequence: CASSPPGQASSGNTIYF.

The chain recombines TRBV9 with TRBJ1-5; D is possibly TRBD1 (5 bases). The germline gives CDR1 SGDLS, CDR2 YYNGEE. The CDR3 extends over 11 amino acids. The ends were cut back, 7 bases at V and 9 bases at J, with 11 bases in the middle. The CDR3 protein is CASGGELPQHF. In nucleotides, the CDR3 is TGTGCCAGCGGGGGGGAACTGCCCCAGCATTTT.

The gene calls are TRBV29-1 and TRBJ1-6, with unresolved D. This CDR3 has 13 amino acids. The V end lost 6 bases, the J end lost 6 bases, and 12 bases lay between the germline ends. Germline assignment: CDR1 SQVTM and CDR2 ANQGSEA. The CDR3 loop is CSVHASGNSPLHF. The CDR3 nucleotides are TGCAGCGTCCACGCGAGTGGTAATTCACCCCTCCACTTT.

This clone was picked up a small number of times. The chain links TRBV19 to TRBJ2-3; a weak D match, TRBD2 (7 bases). The germline V gene has CDR1 LNHDA and CDR2 SQIVND (reference sequence). This CDR3 spans 15 amino acids. Trimming removed 5 bases at V and 0 bases at J, with 12 bases between. CDR3 DNA: TGTGCCAGTAGTGACCGGGGGGCTAGCACAGATACGCAGTATTTT. This sequence encodes CASSDRGASTDTQYF.

The chain combines TRBV7-6 with TRBJ2-7, with 9 bases lining up with TRBD2. V gave up 1 base and J gave up 1 base; unmatched junction bases: 5. CDR1 and CDR2 from the germline V gene are SGHVS and FNYEAQ. CDR3 length: 16 amino acids. CDR3 DNA: TGTGCCAGCAGCTTAGGAAGCGGGGGGACTTCCTACGAGCAGTACTTC. This sequence encodes CASSLGSGGTSYEQYF.

The chain has TRBV6-5 and TRBJ2-7; the match to TRBD2 covers 8 bases. The CDR3 is 14 residues long. The germline gives CDR1 MNHEY, CDR2 SVGAGI. V was clipped by 10 bases and J by 0 bases; unmatched bases: 8. CDR3 sequence (DNA): TGTGCCACCCAGGGCGGGGGGAGCTCCTACGAGCAGTACTTC. Its translation: CATQGGGSSYEQYF.

CDR3 bases: TGTGCCTGGAGTAAGGGGGCAGTACCCTATGGCTACACCTTC. It translates to CAWSKGAVPYGYTF. The V gene is TRBV30, the J gene TRBJ1-2; 7 bases match TRBD1. The germline V gene encodes CDR1 GTSNPN and CDR2 SVGIG (reference sequence). The CDR3 has 14 residues. The junction had 7 bases not matched to a gene; V was cut back by 2 bases and J by 4 bases.

This clone has just a few counts. The chain combines TRBV27 with TRBJ1-1, with 9 bases that match TRBD1. The V segment lost 6 bases and the J segment 6 bases; nucleotides outside the gene matches: 8. There are 14 residues in the CDR3. Germline-derived CDR1 and CDR2 are MNHEY and SMNVEV (reference sequence). In nucleotides, the CDR3 is TGTGCCAGCAGACTGGGACAGGGTGCAGCTGAAGCTTTCTTT. Residues: CASRLGQGAAEAFF.

The genes are TRBV27 and TRBJ1-1; D gene ambiguous. The CDR3 covers 14 residues. V lost 5 bases and J 7 bases, leaving 17 bases between the germline ends. Per germline, CDR1 MNHEY and CDR2 SMNVEV (reference sequence). CDR3 sequence (DNA): TGTGCCAGCAGTCCTTACGCCCAGGTGGGTGAAGCTTTCTTT. Its protein product is CASSPYAQVGEAFF.

The chain uses TRBV7-9 and TRBJ2-3; 12 positions match TRBD2. The junction had 3 bases not matched to a gene; V was cut back by 5 bases and J by 0 bases. Per germline, CDR1 SEHNR and CDR2 FQNEAQ (reference sequence). The CDR3 has 16 residues. DNA for the CDR3: TGTGCCAGCAGCCACGGACTAGCGGGGAGCACAGATACGCAGTATTTT. Translated, it gives CASSHGLAGSTDTQYF.

The chain recombines TRBV5-6 with TRBJ2-7; 9 nucleotides agree with TRBD2. This CDR3 has 15 residues. Germline V gene sequence: CDR1 SGHDT, CDR2 YYEEEE. V dropped 1 base and J dropped 2; count of bases not matched to a gene: 4. The CDR3 protein is CASSLRAGGPYEQYF. In DNA, the CDR3 is TGTGCCAGCAGCTTGAGGGCGGGGGGGCCCTACGAGCAGTACTTC.

The count of this clone is one. The V gene is TRBV6-5, the J gene TRBJ2-6; D gene uncertain. The V end lost 5 bases, the J end lost 2 bases, and 10 bases lay between the germline ends. Germline V CDR1 and CDR2: MNHEY, SVGAGI. The length of the CDR3 is 15 residues. The CDR3 reads CASSTELPGANVLTF. CDR3 DNA: TGTGCCAGCAGTACCGAACTTCCTGGGGCCAACGTCCTGACTTTC.

Only a few counts were recorded for this clone. The chain carries TRBV4-1 and TRBJ2-1, with TRBD2 matching 7 bases. The CDR3 sequence is 17 residues long. With V trimmed by 1 base and J by 3 bases, 9 bases remained unmatched. Per germline, CDR1 MGHRA and CDR2 YSYEKL. The CDR3 here is CASSQVDMGLIYNEQFF. CDR3 coding DNA: TGCGCCAGCAGCCAAGTGGACATGGGACTAATCTACAATGAGCAGTTCTTC.

The chain carries TRBV12-5 and TRBJ1-5; D remains unclear. Germline V gene lookup returns CDR1 LGHNT and CDR2 FRNRAP. The CDR3 length is 14 residues. V lost 9 bases and J lost 0, with 12 bases in between. As DNA, the CDR3 is TGTGCTAGGCTTGCACTGAATAGCAATCAGCCCCAGCATTTT. Its translation is CARLALNSNQPQHF.

The count of this clone is one. The chain carries TRBV27 and TRBJ1-2; 8 bases agree with TRBD1. V lost 3 bases to trimming and J lost 2 bases; unmatched junction nucleotides: 2. Looked up from germline, CDR1 is MNHEY and CDR2 is SMNVEV (reference sequence). This CDR3 contains 14 residues. CDR3 region: CASSLSGGNYGYTF. CDR3 nucleotide sequence: TGTGCCAGCAGTTTGTCAGGGGGCAACTATGGCTACACCTTC.

V gene TRBV5-1 combines with J gene TRBJ1-4; TRBD1 matches 7 bases. Germline values: CDR1 SGHRS, CDR2 YFSETQ. The V and J ends lost 4 bases and 7 bases, in that order; junction bases with no gene match: 7. The CDR3 extends over 14 amino acids. The CDR3 reads CASSERGRGEKLFF. The CDR3 nucleotides read TGCGCCAGCAGCGAAAGGGGGCGCGGTGAAAAACTGTTTTTT.